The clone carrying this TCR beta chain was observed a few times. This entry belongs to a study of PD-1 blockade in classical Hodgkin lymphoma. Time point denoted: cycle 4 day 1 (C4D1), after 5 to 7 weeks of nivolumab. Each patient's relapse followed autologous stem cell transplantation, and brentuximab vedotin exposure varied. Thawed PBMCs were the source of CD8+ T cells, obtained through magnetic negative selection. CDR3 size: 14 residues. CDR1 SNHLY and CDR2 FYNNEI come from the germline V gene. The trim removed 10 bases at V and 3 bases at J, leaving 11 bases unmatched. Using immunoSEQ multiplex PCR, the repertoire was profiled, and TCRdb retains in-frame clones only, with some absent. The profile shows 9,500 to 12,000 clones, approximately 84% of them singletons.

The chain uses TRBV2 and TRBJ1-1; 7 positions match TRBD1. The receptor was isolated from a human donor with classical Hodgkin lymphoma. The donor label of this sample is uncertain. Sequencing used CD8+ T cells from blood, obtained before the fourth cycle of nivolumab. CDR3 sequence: CANDQGGKYTEAFF. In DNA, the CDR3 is TGTGCCAACGATCAGGGGGGCAAGTACACTGAAGCTTTCTTT.